These 27 T cell receptor beta chains originate from one sample sequenced in a study of blood T cell repertoires in COVID-19. The data were produced by immunoSEQ multiplex PCR, yet TCRdb's version contains in-frame clones alone and is incomplete. The table includes about 150,000 clones, around 87% detected once. The specimen was peripheral blood. The receptors stem from a woman in her fifties or sixties with active or convalescent COVID-19.

V gene TRBV25-1 combines with J gene TRBJ2-1, with D tentatively TRBD2 (6 bases). Trimming cost V 10 bases and J 4 bases, with 14 bases left between them. The CDR3 sequence is 13 residues long. Germline V gene lookup returns CDR1 MGHDK and CDR2 SYGVNS. CDR3 sequence reads: CATMAGYYNEQFF. The CDR3 DNA reads as TGTGCCACCATGGCGGGGTATTACAATGAGCAGTTCTTC.

The rearrangement joins TRBV5-8 to TRBJ1-1; 10 bases are shared with TRBD1. The CDR3 totals 13 residues. Trimming at V came to 4 bases and at J to 10 bases, leaving 7 bases not matched to a gene. Germline V gene sequence: CDR1 SGHTS, CDR2 YDEGEE. CDR3 sequence (DNA): TGTGCCAGCAGCCCGGGACAGGGGAGAGGAGCTTTCTTT. Its translation: CASSPGQGRGAFF.

V and J are TRBV7-9 and TRBJ1-5, with TRBD1 identical over 7 bases. Germline CDR1 reads SEHNR; CDR2 reads FQNEAQ (reference sequence). The CDR3 totals 16 residues. After removal of 4 bases from V and 2 bases from J, the junction contained 8 bases not matched to a gene. The CDR3 DNA reads TGTGCCAGCAGCTCCTCCGACCAGGGGGGCAATCAGCCCCAGCATTTT. Protein product: CASSSSDQGGNQPQHF. The full variable domain, its missing parts supplied by reference TRBV7-9 and TRBJ1-5, is DTGVSQNPRHKITKRGQNVTFRCDPISEHNRLYWYRQTLGQGPEFLTYFQNEAQLEKSRLLSDRFSAERPKGSFSTLEIQRTEQGDSAMYLCASSSSDQGGNQPQHFGDGTRLSIL.

J is TRBJ2-3 and V is TRBV4-1; the match to TRBD2 covers 10 bases. V shed 4 bases and J 5 bases; nucleotides not matched to a gene: 9. Germline-derived CDR1 and CDR2 are MGHRA and YSYEKL. The CDR3 spans 16 residues. Here the CDR3 reads CASSRQAGGLEDTQYF. DNA for the CDR3: TGCGCCAGCAGCCGACAAGCGGGGGGGCTTGAAGATACGCAGTATTTT.

In its sample, this clone was seen once. The J gene is TRBJ2-3, the V gene TRBV7-3; 7 bases line up with TRBD2. The CDR3 extends over 14 amino acids. Germline trimming cut 5 bases from V and 1 base from J; bases unmatched to any gene: 3. Per germline, CDR1 SGHTA and CDR2 FQGTGA. CDR3 loop: CASSLRGGTDTQYF. CDR3 DNA sequence: TGTGCCAGCAGCCTTCGGGGGGGCACAGATACGCAGTATTTT.

The rearrangement links TRBV5-8 to TRBJ2-3, with D possibly matching TRBD1 (6 bases). V lost 0 bases and J lost 5, with 13 bases in between. The germline V gene has CDR1 SGHTS and CDR2 YDEGEE. The CDR3 covers 15 residues. CDR3: CASSLGRGGGDTQYF. The CDR3 DNA sequence: TGTGCCAGCAGCTTGGGTCGTGGGGGCGGAGATACGCAGTATTTT.

The CDR3 loop reads CASSASTPMGYTF. The CDR3 DNA reads as TGTGCCAGCAGTGCCTCAACTCCAATGGGCTACACCTTC. The chain employs TRBV27 and TRBJ1-2; no clear D gene. The CDR3 spans 13 residues. Germline values: CDR1 MNHEY, CDR2 SMNVEV (reference sequence). V was cut by 5 bases and J by 8 bases, with 15 bases left in between.

As concerns this clone: One end of the junction does not line up with germline, which may come from a read error. This sequence joins TRBV19 and TRBJ1-1; no firm D call. CDR3 length equals 11 residues. In germline, CDR1 is LNHDA, CDR2 SQIVND (reference sequence). CDR3 in amino acids: CASSMGGSADF. The DNA for the CDR3 is TGTGCCAGTAGTATGGGAGGGTCCGCTGACTTT.

The chain recombines TRBV5-1 with TRBJ2-5, with D unresolved. V dropped 2 bases and J dropped 2 bases, with 10 bases sitting between them. This CDR3 spans 14 amino acids. The germline V gene encodes CDR1 SGHRS and CDR2 YFSETQ. For the CDR3, the DNA is TGCGCCAGCAGCTTCCACACCTTGCAAGAGACCCAGTACTTC. Its protein product is CASSFHTLQETQYF.

V usage is TRBV2 and J usage is TRBJ2-6; the D is unclear. The germline CDR1 and CDR2 sequences are SNHLY and FYNNEI. Between the trimmed V and J ends, which lost 4 bases and 1 base, there was a span of 5 bases. The CDR3 totals 14 residues. Written as DNA, the CDR3 is TGTGCCAGCAGTGTAAATTCTGGGGCCAACGTCCTGACTTTC. It translates to CASSVNSGANVLTF.

The CDR3 DNA reads as TGCGCCAGCAGCTTGGAGGGGACAGCAAATAATTCACCCCTCCACTTT. It encodes CASSLEGTANNSPLHF. The chain uses TRBV5-1 and TRBJ1-6; 7 nucleotides match TRBD1. Germline CDR1 is SGHRS and CDR2 is YFSETQ. The ends lost 0 bases at V and 5 bases at J; junction bases unmatched: 5. The CDR3 loop spans 16 amino acids.

The rearrangement links TRBV4-1 to TRBJ2-7, with TRBD2 matching over 9 bases. The CDR3 is 16 residues long. The V segment lost 1 base and the J segment 0 bases; nucleotides outside the gene matches: 4. The V gene's germline CDR1 is MGHRA and CDR2 YSYEKL. The CDR3 region has the DNA TGCGCCAGCAGCCAAGGAGAGCGGGGGGCCTCCTACGAGCAGTACTTC. As protein: CASSQGERGASYEQYF.

In its sample, this clone was seen a few times. The rearrangement uses TRBV6-5 and TRBJ1-3, with 8 bases matching TRBD1. The CDR3 runs 14 residues. The trim removed 10 bases at V and 3 bases at J, leaving 8 bases unmatched. Germline lookup yields CDR1 MNHEY and CDR2 SVGAGI. The chain's CDR3 is CATRTGPGGNTIYF. Here the CDR3 DNA reads TGTGCCACCCGGACAGGGCCAGGTGGAAACACCATATATTTT.

The rearrangement joins TRBV6-1 to TRBJ1-1; 7 nucleotides line up with TRBD1. The germline CDR1 and CDR2 sequences are MNHNS and SASEGT. The length of the CDR3 is 15 residues. Trimming at V came to 5 bases and at J to 2 bases, leaving 8 bases not matched to a gene. The CDR3 nucleotides are TGTGCCAGCAGTCATGGGACAGCTGTTAACACTGAAGCTTTCTTT. Translated, it gives CASSHGTAVNTEAFF.

V usage is TRBV18 and J usage is TRBJ1-3, with D perhaps matching TRBD1 (5 bases). This CDR3 spans 15 amino acids. The V gene lost 3 bases and the J gene lost 0 bases, with 9 bases spanning the gap. Germline V gene lookup returns CDR1 KGHSH and CDR2 LQKENI. CDR3 sequence: CASSPGGGSGNTIYF. The CDR3 DNA sequence: TGTGCCAGCTCACCCGGCGGGGGCTCTGGAAACACCATATATTTT.

Regarding this clone: The junction does not match germline at one end; this may be a read error. V usage is TRBV7-7 and J usage is TRBJ2-7; 8 positions match TRBD1. In germline, CDR1 is SSHAT, CDR2 FNYEAQ (reference sequence). The CDR3 sequence is 16 residues long. The CDR3 nucleotides are TGTGCTAGCAGCTTAGTAGCACAGGGGGTGCCCTACGAGCAGTACTTC. Protein sequence: CASSLVAQGVPYEQYF.

This clone has only a few counts. This rearrangement joins TRBV9 to TRBJ2-2; perhaps TRBD2 as D (5 bases). The CDR3 is 13 amino acids. V was pared by 5 bases and J by 4 bases, with 9 bases between. Germline CDR1 SGDLS, CDR2 YYNGEE. The CDR3 DNA reads TGTGCCAGCAGTTGGACTGGCACCGGGGAGCTGTTTTTT. Amino acids: CASSWTGTGELFF.

This clone was observed a few times. The genes are TRBV6-2 or TRBV6-3 and TRBJ1-5, with 7 bases identical to TRBD1. The length of the CDR3 is 15 residues. Germline loops: CDR1 MNHEY, CDR2 SVGEGT. The trim removed 6 bases at V and 4 bases at J, leaving 9 bases unmatched. The CDR3 nucleotides read TGTGCCAGCAGCCGTCCACCACAGGGGAATCAGCCCCAGCATTTT. Its protein product is CASSRPPQGNQPQHF.

The gene calls are TRBV25-1 and TRBJ2-7; the D gene is possibly TRBD1 (6 bases). The CDR3 length is 15 residues. Trimming took 0 bases from V and 2 from J, leaving 11 bases between them. Germline assignment: CDR1 MGHDK and CDR2 SYGVNS. The CDR3 region is CASSEYERGTYEQYF. For the CDR3, the DNA is TGTGCCAGCAGTGAATATGAGAGGGGGACCTACGAGCAGTACTTC.

The chain carries TRBV6-1 and TRBJ1-5; D not certain. This CDR3 contains 14 residues. The V gene lost 2 bases and the J gene lost 1 base, with 6 bases spanning the gap. CDR1 and CDR2 (germline): MNHNS, SASEGT. The DNA of the CDR3 is TGTGCCAGCAGTGAACCCGCGAGCAATCAGCCCCAGCATTTT. Residues: CASSEPASNQPQHF.

In the case of this clone: The junction shows a germline mismatch at one end, possibly a read error. CDR3 sequence reads: CASSSQAGGISNEQFF. CDR3 nucleotide sequence: TGTGCTAGCAGCTCCCAAGCGGGGGGAATATCCAATGAGCAGTTCTTC. The gene calls are TRBV7-7 and TRBJ2-1, with 9 nucleotides matching TRBD2. Germline CDR1 and CDR2: SSHAT and FNYEAQ (reference sequence). This CDR3 contains 16 residues.

The rearrangement joins TRBV5-1 to TRBJ2-3; 8 bases fit TRBD2. The CDR3 sequence is 15 residues long. CDR1 and CDR2 from the germline V gene are SGHRS and YFSETQ. V was pared by 5 bases and J by 0 bases, with 5 bases of the junction left unmatched. CDR3 residues: CASRTGGGSTDTQYF. The CDR3 DNA follows: TGCGCCAGCAGAACAGGCGGGGGGAGCACAGATACGCAGTATTTT.

This clone appeared a few times. This chain joins TRBV19 and TRBJ2-7; D is perhaps TRBD2 (5 bases). The CDR3 has 12 residues. V lost 7 bases, J lost 3 bases, and 10 bases lay in between. Germline V gene data show CDR1 as LNHDA and CDR2 as SQIVND (reference sequence). DNA for the CDR3: TGTGCCAGTAAGGAGGAAATCTACGAGCAGTACTTC. Translated, it gives CASKEEIYEQYF.

The V call is TRBV10-3, the J call TRBJ1-2; 7 nucleotides line up with TRBD1. The CDR3 has 13 amino acids. The V gene's germline CDR1 is ENHRY and CDR2 SYGVKD. J was trimmed by 5 bases and V by 4 bases; bases with no gene match: 4. The CDR3 protein is CAISVDREYGYTF. As DNA, the CDR3 is TGTGCCATCAGTGTTGACAGGGAGTATGGCTACACCTTC.

This chain links TRBV4-1 with TRBJ2-3; a weak D match, TRBD1 (6 bases). The CDR3 covers 15 residues. Per the germline V gene, CDR1 is MGHRA and CDR2 is YSYEKL. V was clipped by 4 bases and J by 1 base, with 12 bases between them. The CDR3 nucleotides are TGCGCCAGCAGCCGAAACTCAGGGGGCACAGATACGCAGTATTTT. Translation: CASSRNSGGTDTQYF.

This clone was recorded a few times. In nucleotides, the CDR3 is TGTGCCAGTATGGAGGGGGGGGCAGATACGCAGTATTTT. Translating it yields CASMEGGADTQYF. This rearrangement joins TRBV19 to TRBJ2-3; TRBD2 is a possible D gene (7 bases). The CDR3 covers 13 residues. Deletions cut 7 bases from V and 4 bases from J, with 12 bases between. In germline, CDR1 is LNHDA, CDR2 SQIVND (reference sequence).

The chain carries TRBV7-8 and TRBJ1-3; D ambiguous. CDR3 length: 11 amino acids. Germline CDR1 SGHVS, CDR2 FQNEAQ. V was trimmed by 5 bases and J by 9 bases, leaving 8 bases between them. The CDR3 DNA reads as TGTGCCAGCAGCCCCGGAGGCACCATATATTTT. This translates into CASSPGGTIYF. The full variable domain, completed using reference TRBV7-8 and TRBJ1-3, is GAGVSQSPRYKVAKRGQDVALRCDPISGHVSLFWYQQALGQGPEFLTYFQNEAQLDKSGLPSDRFFAERPEGSVSTLKIQRTQQEDSAVYLCASSPGGTIYFGEGSWLTVV.